This TCR beta chain was sequenced for a study of T cells after yellow fever vaccination. Points from the study as a whole: Booster samples showed a return of most primary-vaccination clones (approximately 96% CD4, 80% to 90% CD8).

TCRdb recomputed calls from the 5' RACE reads with MiXCR, one row per CDR3 protein. This sample yields around 310,000 distinct CDR3 sequences, of which 3.5% to 4.5% are seen a single time; approximately 25% belongs to the top ten. Per germline, CDR1 SEHNR and CDR2 FQNEAQ (reference sequence). This CDR3 has 13 residues. Trimming took 11 bases from V and 5 from J; bases not matched to a gene: 9. Concerning this clonotype: Its antigen is not identified.

The TCR was taken from a man between 18 and 35 years old who received the YFV17D yellow fever vaccine. The chain couples TRBV7-9 to TRBJ1-2; 9 positions agree with TRBD1. The material sequenced was PBMCs, taken 5 days after the yellow fever booster vaccination. CDR3 region: CACPGTGIYGYTF. The CDR3 DNA sequence: TGTGCCTGCCCCGGGACAGGGATATATGGCTACACCTTC.